This T cell receptor (beta chain) stems from a study of metastatic and nonmetastatic thyroid tumors. Study as a whole: It was across blood and tumor or nodule tissue from malignant and benign thyroid patients that repertoires were compared. Study-wide points: TCR beta diversity was reportedly significantly higher in malignant thyroid tumors than benign nodules, in blood and tumor.

All patients were untreated before thyroid surgery. In the study's own analysis: The study built a papillary thyroid cancer distant-metastasis classifier from CDR3 differences across clinicopathological groups. TCRdb ran MiXCR on the PCR reads. The authors' filters were not applied to this entry. This repertoire shows about 37,000 clones, approximately 13% found once; its top ten account for around 9.5%. CDR3 length equals 14 residues. Per germline, CDR1 LGHNT and CDR2 FRNRAP. With 6 bases removed from V and 7 bases from J, the gap between germline ends came to 13 bases. This clone was detected only a few times. What it binds is unknown.

Sample: blood. The J gene is TRBJ1-6, the V gene TRBV12-5, with a tentative D call TRBD1 (5 bases). The receptor's source is a female donor with papillary thyroid cancer or a benign thyroid nodule (not recorded which). Some clones in this sample may be carry-over from other donors' samples. CDR3 loop: CASGRDGTNSPLHF. The CDR3 nucleotides are TGTGCTAGTGGCAGGGACGGGACGAATTCACCCCTCCACTTT.